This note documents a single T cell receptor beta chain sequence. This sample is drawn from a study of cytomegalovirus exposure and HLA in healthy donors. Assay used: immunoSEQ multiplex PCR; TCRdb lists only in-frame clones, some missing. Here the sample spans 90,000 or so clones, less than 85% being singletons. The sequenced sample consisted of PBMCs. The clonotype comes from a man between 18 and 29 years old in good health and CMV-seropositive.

The CDR3 DNA reads TGCGCCAGCAGCGTACAAACAGGGGGCCGAGAGACCCAGTACTTC. Translated: CASSVQTGGRETQYF. This chain uses TRBV5-1 with TRBJ2-5, with 9 bases identical to TRBD1. Germline CDR1 SGHRS, CDR2 YFSETQ. This CDR3 is built from 15 residues. Trimming took 4 bases from V and 4 from J; bases not matched to a gene: 8.